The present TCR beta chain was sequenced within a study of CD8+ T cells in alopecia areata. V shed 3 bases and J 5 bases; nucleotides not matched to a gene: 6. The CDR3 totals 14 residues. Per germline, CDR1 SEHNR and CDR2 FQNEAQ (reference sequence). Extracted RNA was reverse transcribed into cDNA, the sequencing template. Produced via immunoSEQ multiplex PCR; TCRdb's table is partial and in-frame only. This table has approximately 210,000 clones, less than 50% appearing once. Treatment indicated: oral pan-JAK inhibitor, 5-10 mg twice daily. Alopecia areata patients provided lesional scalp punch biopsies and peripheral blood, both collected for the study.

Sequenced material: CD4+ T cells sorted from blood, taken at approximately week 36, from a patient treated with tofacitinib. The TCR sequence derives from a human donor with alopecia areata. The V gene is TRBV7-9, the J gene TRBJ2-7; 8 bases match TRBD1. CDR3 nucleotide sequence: TGTGCCAGCAGCTTGGGACAGGTTGTCCACGAGCAGTACTTC. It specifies CASSLGQVVHEQYF.